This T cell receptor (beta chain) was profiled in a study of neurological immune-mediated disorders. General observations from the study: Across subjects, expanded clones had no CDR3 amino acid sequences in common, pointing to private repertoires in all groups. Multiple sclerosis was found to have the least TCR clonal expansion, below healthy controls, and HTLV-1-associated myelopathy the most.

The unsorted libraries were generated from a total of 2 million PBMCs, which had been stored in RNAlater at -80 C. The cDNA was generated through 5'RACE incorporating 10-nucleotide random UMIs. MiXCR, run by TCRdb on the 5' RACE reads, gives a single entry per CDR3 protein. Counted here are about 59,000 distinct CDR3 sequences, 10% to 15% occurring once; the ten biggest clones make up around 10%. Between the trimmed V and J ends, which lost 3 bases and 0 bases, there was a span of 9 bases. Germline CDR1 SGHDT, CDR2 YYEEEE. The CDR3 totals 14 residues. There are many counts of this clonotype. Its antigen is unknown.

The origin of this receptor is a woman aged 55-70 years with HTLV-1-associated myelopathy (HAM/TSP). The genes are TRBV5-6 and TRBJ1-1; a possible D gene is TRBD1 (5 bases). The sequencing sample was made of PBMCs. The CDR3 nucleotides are TGTGCCAGCAGCTACGGGGGGATGAACACTGAAGCTTTCTTT. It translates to CASSYGGMNTEAFF.